Listed below are T cell receptor beta chains from one sample, sequenced in a study of Graves' ophthalmopathy and Graves' hyperthyroidism. TCRdb redid the calling of the multiplex PCR reads with MiXCR, one entry per CDR3 protein. The data hold 260,000 or so distinct CDR3 sequences, with about 47% observed a single time. The sequenced sample was peripheral blood. The receptors derive from an adult man with Graves' ophthalmopathy. Both conserved end residues are trimmed from each CDR3.

>TRBV19|TRBJ2-2
ASSLDTTNTGELF
>TRBV29-1|TRBJ2-2
SVEDRDSTNTGELF
>TRBV15|TRBJ2-7
ATSRVEVPYEQY
>TRBV7-9|TRBJ2-1
ASSLAGGRARNNEQF
>TRBV29-1|TRBJ1-1
SSWNRGQGNTEAF
>TRBV5-1|TRBJ2-7
ASSLEGRGTYEQY
>TRBV2|TRBJ1-2
ASSIRGRGYGYT
>TRBV9|TRBJ2-6
ASSLQTGTSSGANVLT
>TRBV20-1|TRBJ1-2
SAREGRDGYT
>TRBV6-5|TRBJ1-2
ASSESTVANYGYT
>TRBV5-6|TRBJ1-1
ASSSTGERDTEAF
>TRBV9|TRBJ1-1
ASRNPDLNTEAF
>TRBV6-5|TRBJ1-1
ASSYSIGEAF
>TRBV14|TRBJ1-2
ASSQEGSYGYT
>TRBV24-1|TRBJ1-2
ATSDWQTNYGYT
>TRBV5-8|TRBJ2-7
ASSFKYEQY
>TRBV19|TRBJ2-3
ATKGHSTDTQY
>TRBV5-4|TRBJ2-6
ASSLAGRAGANVLT
>TRBV5-5|TRBJ2-6
ASSLASAGANVLT
>TRBV2|TRBJ1-1
AIQDSADEAF
>TRBV10-3|TRBJ2-7
AISGGSGTGAYEQY
>TRBV9|TRBJ2-7
ASSVDLGSYEQY
>TRBV20-1|TRBJ2-7
SAKNPGGADYEQY
>TRBV5-6|TRBJ1-5
ASSLSGNSNQPQH
>TRBV9|TRBJ1-6
ASSGDLPGSSYNSPLH
>TRBV7-9|TRBJ2-5
ASSRTSGGYQETQY
>TRBV20-1|TRBJ2-5
SALNSETQY
>TRBV7-2|TRBJ2-7
ASSLGLNEQY
>TRBV9|TRBJ2-6
ASSSIATIRSGANVLT
>TRBV19|TRBJ1-5
ASWARNSNQPQH
>TRBV7-2|TRBJ1-2
ASSQYRGGYT
>TRBV4-1|TRBJ1-4
ASGRGDGEGGEKLF
>TRBV27|TRBJ2-7
AILWGGSIYEQY
>TRBV2|TRBJ1-5
ASSMYSTNQPQH
>TRBV7-9|TRBJ2-5
ASSLITQETQY
>TRBV7-9|TRBJ2-7
ASSFGDHSYEQY
>TRBV2|TRBJ2-2
ASRKGLAGNTGELF
>TRBV24-1|TRBJ1-5
ATSRDHSNQPQH
>TRBV5-1|TRBJ2-5
ASSFGGTAIQETQY
>TRBV4-1|TRBJ1-6
ASSQRPAGVGNSPLH
>TRBV19|TRBJ1-1
ASNLGGGTEAF
>TRBV29-1|TRBJ2-2
SSTTATNTGELF
>TRBV6-5|TRBJ1-2
ASRPLADRAYGYT